These 28 T cell receptor beta chains were all obtained from the same sample, sequenced in a study of graft-versus-host responses after intestinal transplantation. Only in-frame clones appear in the TCRdb table, and some are missing; sequencing was by immunoSEQ multiplex PCR. The repertoire consists of 50,000 to 55,000 clones, with more than 80% occurring once and the leading ten covering 0.62%. No antigen has been assigned to these receptors. The specimen comprised unstimulated CD4+ T cells sorted from spleen or lymph node cells, sampled before transplant. The receptor source for this set is a human donor who was the organ donor for an intestinal transplant.

The chain recombines TRBV6-5 with TRBJ1-4; possibly TRBD1 for D (5 bases). Trimming shortened V by 2 bases and J by 3 bases, and 10 bases separated the two germline ends. This CDR3 is 15 amino acids long. Germline V gene data show CDR1 as MNHEY and CDR2 as SVGAGI. The CDR3 region is CASSYRGGANEKLFF. The CDR3 bases are TGTGCCAGCAGTTACAGGGGAGGTGCTAATGAAAAACTGTTTTTT.

The chain joins TRBV6-8 to TRBJ2-1, with 8 positions matching TRBD2. CDR1 is MNHGY and CDR2 is SAAAGT in the germline V gene. This CDR3 comprises 19 residues. After removal of 2 bases from V and 2 bases from J, the junction contained 14 bases not matched to a gene. The CDR3 DNA follows: TGTGCCAGCAGTTACCGGATCAGTCTGGGACTAGGGCCCTACAATGAGCAGTTCTTC. It yields the protein CASSYRISLGLGPYNEQFF.

This rearrangement joins TRBV6-6 to TRBJ1-1; D is undetermined. Trimming stripped 5 bases from V and 5 bases from J, with 18 bases between. Germline lookup yields CDR1 MNHNY and CDR2 SVGAGI (reference sequence). This CDR3 is 15 amino acids long. The CDR3: CASSHRPLRRTEAFF. In DNA form, the CDR3 reads TGTGCCAGCAGTCATAGGCCTCTAAGGCGGACTGAAGCTTTCTTT.

The rearrangement uses TRBV10-1 and TRBJ2-7; D is possibly TRBD1 (5 bases). Germline V gives CDR1 WNHNN, CDR2 SYGVQD (reference sequence). CDR3 length equals 13 residues. V lost 0 bases, J lost 4 bases, and 7 bases lay in between. This CDR3 is CASSESPGYEQYF. The CDR3 bases are TGCGCCAGCAGTGAGTCCCCAGGGTACGAGCAGTACTTC.

The V gene is TRBV9, the J gene TRBJ2-1; D may be TRBD1 (5 bases). This CDR3 region has 16 residues. Trimming stripped 4 bases from V and 2 bases from J, with 16 bases between. Germline lookup yields CDR1 SGDLS and CDR2 YYNGEE. The chain's CDR3 is CASSRIAGLAYNEQFF. The CDR3 bases are TGTGCCAGCAGCAGGATAGCAGGGCTAGCCTACAATGAGCAGTTCTTC.

This rearrangement joins TRBV18 to TRBJ2-5, with 11 positions matching TRBD2. The CDR3 covers 15 residues. J was trimmed by 4 bases and V by 6 bases; bases with no gene match: 7. CDR1 and CDR2 from the germline V gene are KGHSH and LQKENI. The CDR3 DNA reads TGTGCCAGCTCCCCCTTAGCGGGAGGGGCAGAGACCCAGTACTTC. Protein: CASSPLAGGAETQYF.

The chain carries TRBV7-9 and TRBJ1-2; 7 nucleotides align to TRBD1. This CDR3 has 14 amino acids. Unmatched junction bases numbered 6, after V lost 5 bases and J lost 3 bases. Germline V gene lookup returns CDR1 SEHNR and CDR2 FQNEAQ (reference sequence). The CDR3 coding sequence is TGTGCCAGCAGCCGCGGACAGGTAGACTATGGCTACACCTTC. It encodes CASSRGQVDYGYTF.

The chain couples TRBV18 to TRBJ2-1, with TRBD2 as a possible D gene (5 bases). Germline loops: CDR1 KGHSH, CDR2 LQKENI. Trimming removed 0 bases from V and 2 bases from J, with 14 bases in between. CDR3 length: 17 residues. The CDR3 reads CASSPPVRAIPYNEQFF. The CDR3 DNA reads as TGTGCCAGCTCACCACCGGTGAGGGCTATCCCCTACAATGAGCAGTTCTTC. Full variable domain (outside the CDR3, taken from reference TRBV18 and TRBJ2-1): NAGVMQNPRHLVRRRGQEARLRCSPMKGHSHVYWYRQLPEEGLKFMVYLQKENIIDESGMPKERFSAEFPKEGPSILRIQQVVRGDSAAYFCASSPPVRAIPYNEQFFGPGTRLTVL.

J is TRBJ2-3 and V is TRBV9; TRBD2 agrees at 7 bases. J lost 1 base, V lost 0 bases, and 2 bases had no gene match. The CDR3 totals 15 residues. CDR1 SGDLS and CDR2 YYNGEE come from the germline V gene. The CDR3 region is CASSVGLAGTDTQYF. The CDR3, as DNA: TGTGCCAGCAGCGTAGGGCTAGCGGGCACAGATACGCAGTATTTT.

V gene TRBV5-4 combines with J gene TRBJ2-3; D possibly corresponds to TRBD2 (6 bases). V lost 4 bases, J lost 5 bases, and 17 bases lay in between. The CDR3 is made up of 15 amino acids. From germline, CDR1 is SGHNT and CDR2 YYREEE (reference sequence). CDR3 loop: CASSRRWTGEDTQYF. In DNA, the CDR3 is TGTGCCAGCAGCAGGAGGTGGACGGGAGAAGATACGCAGTATTTT.

The chain recombines TRBV6-5 with TRBJ2-5, with D perhaps TRBD2 (5 bases). The CDR3 has 14 residues. Germline assignment: CDR1 MNHEY and CDR2 SVGAGI. With 2 bases removed from V and 5 bases from J, the gap between germline ends came to 12 bases. The CDR3 loop is CASSYAGPRETQYF. CDR3 bases: TGTGCCAGCAGTTACGCGGGCCCCCGGGAGACCCAGTACTTC.

The gene calls are TRBV30 and TRBJ1-1, with TRBD1 as a possible D gene (6 bases). Germline V gives CDR1 GTSNPN, CDR2 SVGIG (reference sequence). Trimming pared 3 bases from V and 2 bases from J, leaving 10 bases between. The CDR3 has 13 amino acids. The chain's CDR3 is CAWRGDTNTEAFF. The CDR3 nucleotides read TGTGCCTGGAGGGGGGACACTAACACTGAAGCTTTCTTT.

This chain connects TRBV28 to TRBJ2-1; 8 bases line up with TRBD2. Trimming cost V 3 bases and J 4 bases; bases outside gene matches: 8. CDR1 and CDR2 from the germline V gene are MDHEN and SYDVKM. The CDR3 spans 16 residues. The CDR3 reads CASSFGLAIIYNEQFF. The CDR3 DNA is TGTGCCAGCAGTTTCGGACTAGCTATTATTTACAATGAGCAGTTCTTC. Looking up the rest from reference TRBV28 and TRBJ2-1 gives the full variable domain: DVKVTQSSRYLVKRTGEKVFLECVQDMDHENMFWYRQDPGLGLRLIYFSYDVKMKEKGDIPEGYSVSREKKERFSLILESASTNQTSMYLCASSFGLAIIYNEQFFGPGTRLTVL.

The rearrangement links TRBV9 to TRBJ2-4; 11 bases line up with TRBD1. From germline, CDR1 is SGDLS and CDR2 YYNGEE. Trimming removed 4 bases from V and 5 bases from J; junction bases left unmatched: 8. CDR3 length: 16 amino acids. CDR3 coding DNA: TGTGCCAGCAGCCCCCGGACAGGGGGCCTGGAAAACATTCAGTACTTC. Its protein is CASSPRTGGLENIQYF.

This chain connects TRBV9 to TRBJ2-1, with 7 nucleotides matching TRBD2. CDR3 size: 15 residues. The junction had 4 bases not matched to a gene; V was cut back by 0 bases and J by 4 bases. CDR1 is SGDLS, CDR2 YYNGEE, per germline. CDR3 loop: CASSVVGGSYNEQFF. The CDR3 nucleotides read TGTGCCAGCAGCGTAGTTGGCGGGAGTTACAATGAGCAGTTCTTC.

The chain employs TRBV7-3 and TRBJ2-1; 10 positions match TRBD2. Germline loops: CDR1 SGHTA, CDR2 FQGTGA. The ends lost 1 base at V and 0 bases at J; junction bases unmatched: 6. The CDR3 consists of 18 residues. The CDR3 spells CASSLRSGRAPSYNEQFF. CDR3 DNA sequence: TGTGCCAGCAGCTTAAGAAGCGGGAGGGCCCCCTCCTACAATGAGCAGTTCTTC. Together with reference TRBV7-3 and TRBJ2-1, the CDR3 gives the full variable domain: GAGVSQTPSNKVTEKGKYVELRCDPISGHTALYWYRQSLGQGPEFLIYFQGTGAADDSGLPNDRFFAVRPEGSVSTLKIQRTERGDSAVYLCASSLRSGRAPSYNEQFFGPGTRLTVL.

The chain recombines TRBV21-1 with TRBJ1-4; TRBD1 is taken as the D call from the table, unchecked against the DNA. TRBV21-1 is a pseudogene segment. The CDR3 has 15 amino acids. Here the CDR3 reads CASSLRGRDDEKLFF. The DNA of the CDR3 is TGTGCCAGCAGCCTCCGAGGCAGGGATGATGAAAAACTGTTTTTT.

The chain has TRBV21-1 and TRBJ2-1; the D call in the table, TRBD2, was not verified against the DNA. TRBV21-1 is termed a pseudogene. There are 13 residues in the CDR3. The DNA of the CDR3 is TGTGCCAGCCAAGGGAGGGGAACCAATGAGCAGTTCTTC. Translated, it gives CASQGRGTNEQFF.

The gene calls are TRBV7-8 and TRBJ2-7; 8 bases match TRBD1. The V segment lost 5 bases and the J segment 2 bases; nucleotides outside the gene matches: 8. Germline loops: CDR1 SGHVS, CDR2 FQNEAQ. The CDR3 runs to 15 residues. CDR3 region: CASSPKDRATYEQYF. DNA for the CDR3: TGTGCCAGCAGCCCTAAGGACAGGGCAACCTACGAGCAGTACTTC. The variable domain in full, with the rest retrieved from reference TRBV7-8 and TRBJ2-7, is GAGVSQSPRYKVAKRGQDVALRCDPISGHVSLFWYQQALGQGPEFLTYFQNEAQLDKSGLPSDRFFAERPEGSVSTLKIQRTQQEDSAVYLCASSPKDRATYEQYFGPGTRLTVT.

The count of this clone is one. V is TRBV5-3 and J is TRBJ1-2; TRBD1 might be the D (5 bases). TRBV5-3 is reported as an ORF; its role is uncertain. CDR3 length equals 14 residues. The V and J ends lost 4 bases and 2 bases respectively, with 12 bases between them. CDR3: CARSLGGGNYGYTF. The CDR3 region has the DNA TGTGCCAGAAGCCTGGGGGGAGGAAACTATGGCTACACCTTC.

This clone was seen a handful of times. The chain has TRBV30 and TRBJ1-4, with a possible D match to TRBD1 (6 bases). Germline-derived CDR1 and CDR2 are GTSNPN and SVGIG (reference sequence). V was cut by 1 base and J by 7 bases, with 13 bases left in between. The CDR3 is made up of 14 amino acids. CDR3 coding DNA: TGTGCCTGGAGTGGGGGGGGCCTCGGTGAAAAACTGTTTTTT. Translation: CAWSGGGLGEKLFF.

The V and J genes are TRBV9 and TRBJ2-1; 7 bases map to TRBD1. From germline, CDR1 is SGDLS and CDR2 YYNGEE. The trim removed 2 bases at V and 5 bases at J, leaving 13 bases unmatched. This CDR3 contains 17 residues. For the CDR3, the DNA is TGTGCCAGCAGCGTTGACTCCGGGACAGCTGAAAACAATGAGCAGTTCTTC. It translates to CASSVDSGTAENNEQFF.

CDR3 in amino acids: CASKMVGDLPTGELFF. The CDR3 nucleotides read TGTGCCAGTAAAATGGTGGGGGACTTACCCACCGGGGAGCTGTTTTTT. The chain is built from TRBV28 and TRBJ2-2; D may be TRBD2 (6 bases). V dropped 9 bases and J dropped 4 bases, with 21 bases sitting between them. The CDR3 contains 16 residues. CDR1 is MDHEN and CDR2 is SYDVKM in the germline V gene.

Only one count was recorded for this clone. The J gene is TRBJ2-7, the V gene TRBV7-9, with D unresolved. There are 14 residues in the CDR3. Trimming pared 1 base from V and 3 bases from J, leaving 10 bases between. Germline CDR1 is SEHNR and CDR2 is FQNEAQ (reference sequence). The CDR3 DNA follows: TGTGCCAGCAGCTTAGTGCGCCCGAACTACGAGCAGTACTTC. Protein product: CASSLVRPNYEQYF.

This chain connects TRBV21-1 to TRBJ2-7; the table's D gene call, TRBD2, was not cross checked with the DNA. TRBV21-1 is a recognized pseudogene. CDR3 length: 17 amino acids. CDR3 nucleotide sequence: TGTGCCAGCAGCAACTTCCGGCACGGCCGAGGGAACGCCGAGCAGTACTTC. As protein: CASSNFRHGRGNAEQYF.

CDR3 in amino acids: CASSSRAGGRMAGELFF. The CDR3 DNA sequence: TGTGCCAGCAGCTCCAGGGCCGGGGGGCGGATGGCCGGGGAGCTGTTTTTT. V and J are TRBV5-5 and TRBJ2-2; TRBD2 might be the D (7 bases). Trimming pared 3 bases from V and 6 bases from J, leaving 21 bases between. The V gene's germline CDR1 is SGHKS and CDR2 YYEKEE (reference sequence). The length of the CDR3 is 17 residues.

Written as DNA, the CDR3 is TGTGCCTGGCGGACATTCGGGGGTGAAAAACTGTTTTTT. Translating it yields CAWRTFGGEKLFF. The chain joins TRBV30 to TRBJ1-4; TRBD1 might be the D (5 bases). This CDR3 is built from 13 residues. V dropped 5 bases and J dropped 7 bases, with 14 bases sitting between them. Looked up from germline, CDR1 is GTSNPN and CDR2 is SVGIG (reference sequence).

The V call is TRBV6-5, the J call TRBJ2-1, with 7 positions matching TRBD1. The J segment lost 13 bases and the V segment lost 4 bases, leaving 4 bases of the junction unmatched. The CDR3 is 11 residues long. Germline lookup yields CDR1 MNHEY and CDR2 SVGAGI. CDR3: CASSSGTAQFF. The CDR3 coding sequence is TGTGCCAGCAGTTCCGGGACAGCCCAGTTCTTC.